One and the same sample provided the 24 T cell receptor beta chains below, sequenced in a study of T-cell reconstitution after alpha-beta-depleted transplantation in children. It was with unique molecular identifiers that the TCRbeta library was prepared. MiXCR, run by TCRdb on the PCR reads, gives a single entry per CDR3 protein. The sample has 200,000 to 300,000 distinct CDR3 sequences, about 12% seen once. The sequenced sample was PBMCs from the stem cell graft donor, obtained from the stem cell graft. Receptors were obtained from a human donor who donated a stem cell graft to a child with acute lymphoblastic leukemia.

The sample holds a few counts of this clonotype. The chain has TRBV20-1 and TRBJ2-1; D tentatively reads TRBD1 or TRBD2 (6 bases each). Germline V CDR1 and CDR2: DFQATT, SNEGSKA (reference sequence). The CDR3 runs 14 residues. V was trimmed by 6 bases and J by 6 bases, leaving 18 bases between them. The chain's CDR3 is CSALQGLALNEQFF. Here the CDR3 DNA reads TGCAGTGCACTCCAGGGGCTAGCGCTCAATGAGCAGTTCTTC.

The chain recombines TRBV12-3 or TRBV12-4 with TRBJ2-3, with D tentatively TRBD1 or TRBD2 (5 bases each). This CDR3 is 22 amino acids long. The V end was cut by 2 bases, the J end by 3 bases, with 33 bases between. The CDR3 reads CASSLKPIDNSVRDGPTDTQYF. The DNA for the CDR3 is TGTGCCAGCAGTTTAAAACCCATCGATAATTCGGTTCGGGACGGACCGACAGATACGCAGTATTTT.

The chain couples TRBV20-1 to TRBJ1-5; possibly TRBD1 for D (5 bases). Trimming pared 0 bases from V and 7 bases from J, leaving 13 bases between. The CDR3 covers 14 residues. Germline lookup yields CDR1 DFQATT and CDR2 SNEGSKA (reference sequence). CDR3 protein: CSAREEGTFQPQHF. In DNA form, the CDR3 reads TGCAGTGCTAGAGAAGAAGGGACCTTCCAGCCCCAGCATTTT.

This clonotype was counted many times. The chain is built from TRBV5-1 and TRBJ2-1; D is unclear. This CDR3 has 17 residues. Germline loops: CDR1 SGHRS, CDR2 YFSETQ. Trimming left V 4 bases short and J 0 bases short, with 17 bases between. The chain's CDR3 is CASSLFSTGSSYNEQFF. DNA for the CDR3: TGCGCCAGCAGCCTATTCTCGACTGGAAGCTCCTACAATGAGCAGTTCTTC.

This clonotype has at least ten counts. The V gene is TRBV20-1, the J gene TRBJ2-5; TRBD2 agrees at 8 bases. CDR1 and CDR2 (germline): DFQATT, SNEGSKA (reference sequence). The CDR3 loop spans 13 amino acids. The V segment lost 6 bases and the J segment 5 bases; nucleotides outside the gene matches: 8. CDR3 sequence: CSASGGGSETQYF. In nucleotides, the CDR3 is TGCAGTGCCTCCGGGGGGGGATCGGAGACCCAGTACTTC.

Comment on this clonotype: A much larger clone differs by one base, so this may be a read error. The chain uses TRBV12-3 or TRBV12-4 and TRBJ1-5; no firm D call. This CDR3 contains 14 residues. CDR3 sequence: CAGSSRPTNQPQHF. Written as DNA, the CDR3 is TGTGCCGGCAGTTCAAGACCCACCAATCAGCCCCAGCATTTT.

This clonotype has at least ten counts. CDR3 protein: CASILRGNTEAFF. The DNA for the CDR3 is TGTGCCAGCATTCTCAGGGGGAACACTGAAGCTTTCTTT. The chain carries TRBV6-5 and TRBJ1-1; D possibly corresponds to TRBD1 (6 bases). Trimming took 7 bases from V and 1 from J, leaving 10 bases between them. The CDR3 is 13 residues long. Germline V gene sequence: CDR1 MNHEY, CDR2 SVGAGI.

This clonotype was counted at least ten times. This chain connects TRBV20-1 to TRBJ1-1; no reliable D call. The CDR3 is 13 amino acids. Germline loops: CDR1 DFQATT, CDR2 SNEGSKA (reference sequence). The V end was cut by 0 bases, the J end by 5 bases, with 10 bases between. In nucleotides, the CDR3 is TGCAGTGCTAGAGATCGGTGGGGAACTGAAGCTTTCTTT. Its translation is CSARDRWGTEAFF.

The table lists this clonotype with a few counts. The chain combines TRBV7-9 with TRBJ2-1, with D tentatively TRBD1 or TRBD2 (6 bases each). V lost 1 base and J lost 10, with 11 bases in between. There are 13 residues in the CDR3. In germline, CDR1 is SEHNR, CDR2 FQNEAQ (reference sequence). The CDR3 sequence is CASSLERGREQFF. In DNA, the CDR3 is TGTGCCAGCAGCTTAGAACGGGGGCGGGAGCAGTTCTTC.

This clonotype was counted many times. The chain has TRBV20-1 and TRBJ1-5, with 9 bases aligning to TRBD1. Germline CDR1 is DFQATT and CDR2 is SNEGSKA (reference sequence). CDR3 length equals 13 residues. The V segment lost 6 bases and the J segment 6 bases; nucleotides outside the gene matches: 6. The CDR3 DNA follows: TGCAGTGCGGCGGGACAGGGCTCTCAGCCCCAGCATTTT. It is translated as CSAAGQGSQPQHF.

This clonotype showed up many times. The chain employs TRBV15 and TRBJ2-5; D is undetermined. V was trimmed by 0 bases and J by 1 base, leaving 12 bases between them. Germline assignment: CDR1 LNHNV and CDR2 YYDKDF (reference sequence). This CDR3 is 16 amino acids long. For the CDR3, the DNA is TGTGCCACCAGCAGAGATTTTGGCGGCAGCCAAGAGACCCAGTACTTC. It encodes CATSRDFGGSQETQYF. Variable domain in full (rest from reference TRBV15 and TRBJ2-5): DAMVIQNPRYQVTQFGKPVTLSCSQTLNHNVMYWYQQKSSQAPKLLFHYYDKDFNNEADTPDNFQSRRPNTSFCFLDIRSPGLGDTAMYLCATSRDFGGSQETQYFGPGTRLLVL.

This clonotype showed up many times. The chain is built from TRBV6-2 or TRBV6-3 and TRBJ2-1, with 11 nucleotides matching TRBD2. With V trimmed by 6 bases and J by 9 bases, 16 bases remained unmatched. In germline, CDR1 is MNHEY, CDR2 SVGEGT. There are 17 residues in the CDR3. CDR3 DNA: TGTGCCAGCAGCGGCGGTACGCTAGCGGGGGGATTTGGTGAGCAGTTCTTC. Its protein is CASSGGTLAGGFGEQFF.

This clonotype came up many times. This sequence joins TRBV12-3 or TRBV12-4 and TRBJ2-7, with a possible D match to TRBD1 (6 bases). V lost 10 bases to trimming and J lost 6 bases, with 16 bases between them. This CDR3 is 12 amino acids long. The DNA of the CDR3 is TGTGCCACTACAGGGAACGTAGGCGAGCAGTACTTC. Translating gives CATTGNVGEQYF.

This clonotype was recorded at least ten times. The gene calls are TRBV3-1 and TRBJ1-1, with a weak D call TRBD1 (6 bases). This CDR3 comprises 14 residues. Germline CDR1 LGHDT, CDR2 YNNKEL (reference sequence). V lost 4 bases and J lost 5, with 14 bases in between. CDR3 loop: CASSRTSTGTEAFF. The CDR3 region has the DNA TGTGCCAGCAGCCGAACATCAACAGGGACTGAAGCTTTCTTT.

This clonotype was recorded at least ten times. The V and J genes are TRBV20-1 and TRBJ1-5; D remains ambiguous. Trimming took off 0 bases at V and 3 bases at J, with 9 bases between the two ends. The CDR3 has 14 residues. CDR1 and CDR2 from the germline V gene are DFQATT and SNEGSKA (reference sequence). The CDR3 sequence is CSARDDRFNQPQHF. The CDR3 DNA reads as TGCAGTGCTAGAGATGACCGATTCAATCAGCCCCAGCATTTT.

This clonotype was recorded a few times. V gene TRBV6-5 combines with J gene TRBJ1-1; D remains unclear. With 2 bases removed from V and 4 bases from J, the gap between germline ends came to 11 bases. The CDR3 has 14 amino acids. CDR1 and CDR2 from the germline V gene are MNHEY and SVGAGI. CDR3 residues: CASSYRAQSTEAFF. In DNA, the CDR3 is TGTGCCAGCAGTTACCGGGCCCAGAGCACTGAAGCTTTCTTT.

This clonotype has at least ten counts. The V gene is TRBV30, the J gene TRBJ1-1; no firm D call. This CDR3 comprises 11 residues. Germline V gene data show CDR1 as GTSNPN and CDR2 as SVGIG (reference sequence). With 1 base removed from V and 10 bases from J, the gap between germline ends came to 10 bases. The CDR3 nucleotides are TGTGCCTGGAGTGGGACCGCCCCAGCTTTCTTT. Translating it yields CAWSGTAPAFF.

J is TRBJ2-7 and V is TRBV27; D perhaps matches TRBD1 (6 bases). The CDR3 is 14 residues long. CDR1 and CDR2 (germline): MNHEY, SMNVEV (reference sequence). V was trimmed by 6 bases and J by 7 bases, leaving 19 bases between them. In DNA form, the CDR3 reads TGTGCCAGCAGACAAGGGTTGGGGGCGCGGGAGCAGTACTTC. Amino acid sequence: CASRQGLGAREQYF.

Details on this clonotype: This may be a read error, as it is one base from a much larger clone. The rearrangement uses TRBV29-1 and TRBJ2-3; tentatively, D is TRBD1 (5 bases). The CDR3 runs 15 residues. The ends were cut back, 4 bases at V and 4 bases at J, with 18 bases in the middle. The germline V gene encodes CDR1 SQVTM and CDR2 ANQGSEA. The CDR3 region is CSVGRGHGSPDTQYF. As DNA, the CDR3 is TGCAGCGTTGGAAGGGGTCATGGCAGCCCAGATACGCAGTATTTT.

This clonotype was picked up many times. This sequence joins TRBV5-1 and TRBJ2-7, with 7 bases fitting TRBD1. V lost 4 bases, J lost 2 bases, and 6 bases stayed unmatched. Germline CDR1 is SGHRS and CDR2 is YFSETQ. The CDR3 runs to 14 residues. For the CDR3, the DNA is TGCGCCAGCAGCGAAATCAGGGGGACCTACGAGCAGTACTTC. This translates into CASSEIRGTYEQYF.

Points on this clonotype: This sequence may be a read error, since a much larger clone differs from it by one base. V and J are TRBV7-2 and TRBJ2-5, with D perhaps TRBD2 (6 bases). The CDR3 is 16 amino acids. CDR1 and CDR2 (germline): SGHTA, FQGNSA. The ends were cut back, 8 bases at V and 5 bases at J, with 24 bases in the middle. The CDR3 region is CASCQKWGRPGETQYF. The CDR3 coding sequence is TGTGCCAGCTGCCAAAAATGGGGGAGGCCCGGGGAGACCCAGTACTTC.

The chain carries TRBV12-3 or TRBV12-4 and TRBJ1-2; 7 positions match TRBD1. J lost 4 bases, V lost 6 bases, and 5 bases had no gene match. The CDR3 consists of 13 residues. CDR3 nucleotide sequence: TGTGCCAGCAGAACTAACAGGGGCTATGGCTACACCTTC. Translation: CASRTNRGYGYTF.

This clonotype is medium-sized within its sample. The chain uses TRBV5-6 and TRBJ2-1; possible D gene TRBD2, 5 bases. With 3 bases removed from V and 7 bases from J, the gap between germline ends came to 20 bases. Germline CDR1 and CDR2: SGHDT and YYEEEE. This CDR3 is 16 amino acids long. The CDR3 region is CASSSPRLLKVNEQFF. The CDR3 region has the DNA TGTGCCAGCAGCTCCCCTCGACTACTCAAGGTAAATGAGCAGTTCTTC.

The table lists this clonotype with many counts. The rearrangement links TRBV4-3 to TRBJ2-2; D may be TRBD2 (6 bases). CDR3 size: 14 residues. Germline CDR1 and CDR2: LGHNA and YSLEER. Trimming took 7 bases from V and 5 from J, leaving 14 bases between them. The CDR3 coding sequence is TGCGCCAGCACGGAGGGTAGATTTACCGGGGAGCTGTTTTTT. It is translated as CASTEGRFTGELFF.